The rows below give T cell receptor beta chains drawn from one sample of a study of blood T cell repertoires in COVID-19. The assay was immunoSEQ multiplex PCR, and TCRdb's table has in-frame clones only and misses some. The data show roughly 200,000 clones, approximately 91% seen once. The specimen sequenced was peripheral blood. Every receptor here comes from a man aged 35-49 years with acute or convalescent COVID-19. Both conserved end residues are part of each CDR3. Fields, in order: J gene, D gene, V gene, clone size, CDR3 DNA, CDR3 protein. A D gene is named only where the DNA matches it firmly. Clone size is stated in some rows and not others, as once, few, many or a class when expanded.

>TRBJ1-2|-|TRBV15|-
TGTGCCACCAGCAGAGAAGTAAGGAGGGCTGGCTACACCTTC
CATSREVRRAGYTF
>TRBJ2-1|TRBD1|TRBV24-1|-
TGTGCCACCAGTGATGCGGGGACAGGGCCCTACAATGAGCAGTTCTTC
CATSDAGTGPYNEQFF
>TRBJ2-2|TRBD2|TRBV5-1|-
TGCGCCAGCAGCCTTGTAGCGGGGGATACCGGGGAGCTGTTTTTT
CASSLVAGDTGELFF
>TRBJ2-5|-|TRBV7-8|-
TGTGCCAGCAGCTTAGCCATTTCGGTGGCGGGTTTGGGGACCCAGTACTTC
CASSLAISVAGLGTQYF
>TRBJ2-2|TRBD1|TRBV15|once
TGTGCCACCAAACCCGGGACAGGCACCGGGGAGCTGTTTTTT
CATKPGTGTGELFF
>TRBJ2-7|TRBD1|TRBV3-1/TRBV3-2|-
TGTGCCAGCAGCCAAGATCGAGAAGGGGGCATCGAGCAGTACTTC
CASSQDREGGIEQYF
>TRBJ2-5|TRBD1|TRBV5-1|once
TGCGCCAGCAGCAGCGACAGGGGGAGAGGGGAGACCCAGTACTTC
CASSSDRGRGETQYF
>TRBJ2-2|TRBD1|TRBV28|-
TGTGCCAGCAGTGTGACAGGGGGCTTAGCCGGGGAGCTGTTTTTT
CASSVTGGLAGELFF
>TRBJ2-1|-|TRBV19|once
TGTGCCAGTACCGCCGGGGGAGGCAATGAGCAGTTCTTC
CASTAGGGNEQFF
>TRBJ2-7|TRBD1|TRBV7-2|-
TGTGCCAGCAGCTGGAACCCGGGACAGCCATACGAGCAGTACTTC
CASSWNPGQPYEQYF
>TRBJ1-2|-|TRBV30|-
TGTGCCTGGAGTGTGCCCTACGCCTACACCTTC
CAWSVPYAYTF
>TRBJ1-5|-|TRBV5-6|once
TGTGCCAGCAGCTTGTGGTGGGACTTTGATCAGCCCCAGCATTTT
CASSLWWDFDQPQHF
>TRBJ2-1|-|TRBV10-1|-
TGCGCCAGCAGTTGGAAGTCCGGGAATGAGCAGTTCTTC
CASSWKSGNEQFF
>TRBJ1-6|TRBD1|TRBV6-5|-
TGTGCCAGCAGTTTGCTGACAGGGAGGTATTCACCCCTCCACTTT
CASSLLTGRYSPLHF
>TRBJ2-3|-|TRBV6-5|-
TGTGCCAGCAGCAAACTAGCTCCCCTGGGGAATACGCAGTATTTT
CASSKLAPLGNTQYF
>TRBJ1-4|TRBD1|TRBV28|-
TGTGCCAGCAGTCCCCCCAGGGGGCGTAGTAATGAAAAACTGTTTTTT
CASSPPRGRSNEKLFF
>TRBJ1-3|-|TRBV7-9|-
TGTGCCAGCAGCCCAGGATACACCATATATTTT
CASSPGYTIYF
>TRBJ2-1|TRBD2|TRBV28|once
TGTGCCAGCAGTTTGGGGGGGAGCTCCTACAATGAGCAGTTCTTC
CASSLGGSSYNEQFF
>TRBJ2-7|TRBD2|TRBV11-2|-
TGTGCCAGCAGCCTCCGGACTAGCCGGGAGCAGTACTTC
CASSLRTSREQYF
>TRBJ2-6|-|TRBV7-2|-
TGTGCCAGCAGCTTAGCGCGAGGGCAGGCTGGGGCCAACGTCCTGACTTTC
CASSLARGQAGANVLTF
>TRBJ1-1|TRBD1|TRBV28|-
TGTGCCAGCAGTCGAGGGACAGGGGGCGCGAGGACTGAAGCTTTCTTT
CASSRGTGGARTEAFF
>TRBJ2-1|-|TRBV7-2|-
TGTGCCAGCAGCTTTTTGGTCGGGGACTCTTCGCAGTTCTTC
CASSFLVGDSSQFF
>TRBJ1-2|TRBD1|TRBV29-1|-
TGCAGCGTCTTTTGGACAGGAAACTATGGCTACACCTTC
CSVFWTGNYGYTF
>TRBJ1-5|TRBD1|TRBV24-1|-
TGTGCCACCAGTGATCCGACAGGGGATCAGCCCCAGCATTTT
CATSDPTGDQPQHF
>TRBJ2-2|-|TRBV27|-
TGTGCCAGCAGTTTCTCGCAGACCGGGGAGCTGTTTTTT
CASSFSQTGELFF
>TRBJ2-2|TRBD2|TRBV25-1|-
TGTGCCAGCCTAAGCGGGGGGCCAAGAACCGGGGAGCTGTTTTTT
CASLSGGPRTGELFF
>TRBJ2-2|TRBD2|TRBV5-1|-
TGCGCCAGCAGCTCGGGGACTAGCGGGGTTCCCCGTCGGGAGCTGTTTTTT
CASSSGTSGVPRRELFF
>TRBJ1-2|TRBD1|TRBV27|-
TGTGCCAGCAGTTTAATCGGTGGGACAGGGGCTAACTATGGCTACACCTTC
CASSLIGGTGANYGYTF
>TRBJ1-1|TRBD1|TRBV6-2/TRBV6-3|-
TGTGCCAGCAGTTTCCGGACAGGAGACACTGAAGCTTTCTTT
CASSFRTGDTEAFF
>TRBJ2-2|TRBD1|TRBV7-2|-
TGTGCCAGCAGCGAAGAACGGACAGGGAATACGAACACCGGGGAGCTGTTTTTT
CASSEERTGNTNTGELFF
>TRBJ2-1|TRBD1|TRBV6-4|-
TGTGCCAGCAGTGATACAGGGGGGACATACAATGAGCAGTTCTTC
CASSDTGGTYNEQFF
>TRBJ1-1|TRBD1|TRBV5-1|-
TGCGCCAGCAGCCCCGGGACAGCGAACACTGAAGCTTTCTTT
CASSPGTANTEAFF
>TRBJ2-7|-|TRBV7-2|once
TGTGCCAGCAGCTACCGGGACAACCCAAACTACGAGCAGTACTTC
CASSYRDNPNYEQYF
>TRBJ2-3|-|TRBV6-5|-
TGTGCCAGCCTATTTGGGGGCGAGGATACGCAGTATTTT
CASLFGGEDTQYF
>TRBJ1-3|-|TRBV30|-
TGTGCCTGCACGCTTGGCGGAAACACCATATATTTT
CACTLGGNTIYF
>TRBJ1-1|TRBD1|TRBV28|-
TGTGCCAGCAGAAACCGTGGACAGGGAAGAAACACTGAAGCTTTCTTT
CASRNRGQGRNTEAFF
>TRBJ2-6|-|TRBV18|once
TGTGCCAGCTCACCACCAGTGGGCCAAGGTAGCTCTGGGGCCAACGTCCTGACTTTC
CASSPPVGQGSSGANVLTF
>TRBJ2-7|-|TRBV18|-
TGTGCCAGCTCACCAGAGACAGGAGTCTACGAGCAGTACTTC
CASSPETGVYEQYF
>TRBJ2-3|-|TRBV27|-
TGTGCCAGCAGTTCAGGCAGGGCTAAAGATACGCAGTATTTT
CASSSGRAKDTQYF
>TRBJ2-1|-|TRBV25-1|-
TGTGCCAGCAGTGAACCTCCAGCGGATGAGCAGTTCTTC
CASSEPPADEQFF
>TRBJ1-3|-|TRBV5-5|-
TGTGCCAGCAGTCTTTCGGGACTCTCTGGAAACACCATATATTTT
CASSLSGLSGNTIYF
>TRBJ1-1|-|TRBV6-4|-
TGTGCCAGCAGCTCCGGAGGGGCGGGCACTGAAGCTTTCTTT
CASSSGGAGTEAFF
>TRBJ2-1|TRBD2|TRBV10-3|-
TGTGCCATCTCTAGCGGGGGGAGCGATGAGCAGTTCTTC
CAISSGGSDEQFF
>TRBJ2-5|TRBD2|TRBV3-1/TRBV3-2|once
TGTGCCAGCAGCCTGGGACTAGCGGGGGGGACCGAGACCCAGTACTTC
CASSLGLAGGTETQYF
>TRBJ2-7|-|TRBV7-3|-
TGTGCCAGCAGCTTATCACCAGGGGACTCCTACGAGCAGTACTTC
CASSLSPGDSYEQYF
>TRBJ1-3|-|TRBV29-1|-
TGCAGCGTTGCGCCGACAAGTACGGGAAACACCATATATTTT
CSVAPTSTGNTIYF
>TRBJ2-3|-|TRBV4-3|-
TGCGCCAGCAGCCAAGATAAGGTAGGGGCCGATACGCAGTATTTT
CASSQDKVGADTQYF
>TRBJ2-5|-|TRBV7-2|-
TGTGCCAGCAGCTTTGACAAGTACCAAGAGACCCAGTACTTC
CASSFDKYQETQYF
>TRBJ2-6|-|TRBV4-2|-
TGTGCCAGCAGCCAAGATGGGACAGGGGCCAACGTCCTGACTTTC
CASSQDGTGANVLTF
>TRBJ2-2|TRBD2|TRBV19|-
TGTGCCAGTTTGGGCCTAGCGGGGGGTTCCGGGGAGCTGTTTTTT
CASLGLAGGSGELFF
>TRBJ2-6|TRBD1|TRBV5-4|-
TGTGCCAGCAGCTTGAGGGACAGGTTCACCTCATACTCTGGGGCCAACGTCCTGACTTTC
CASSLRDRFTSYSGANVLTF
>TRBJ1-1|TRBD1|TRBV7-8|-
TGTGCCAGCTCGAAGGGGACAGCGAACACTGAAGCTTTCTTT
CASSKGTANTEAFF
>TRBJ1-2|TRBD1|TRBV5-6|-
TGTGCCAGCAGCTTGGCCCAGGGCAGGGGGAACTATGGCTACACCTTC
CASSLAQGRGNYGYTF
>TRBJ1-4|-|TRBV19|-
TGTGCCAGTAGTCCAGGTTATAATGAAAAACTGTTTTTT
CASSPGYNEKLFF
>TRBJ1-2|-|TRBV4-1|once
TGCGCCAGCAGCCAGAGGGAGGCTAACTATGGCTACACCTTC
CASSQREANYGYTF
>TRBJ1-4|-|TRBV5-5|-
TGTGCCAGCAGTCTACGGACTAGTGAAAAACTGTTTTTT
CASSLRTSEKLFF
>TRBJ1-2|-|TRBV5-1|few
TGCGCCAGCAGCTTGGACAGCCTCTCCGGCTACACCTTC
CASSLDSLSGYTF